This TCR beta chain comes out of a study of cytotoxic CD8 clonotypes in ibrutinib-treated CLL. Study outcomes and limitations: At ibrutinib response, clonality increased, and at progression it declined back toward baseline. Few clonotypes were public, and these shrank or held steady under treatment.

Sequencing was designed to attain a depth spanning 1 in 200,000 to 1 in 1 million T cells. The table came from immunoSEQ multiplex PCR; TCRdb's copy has only in-frame clones and leaves some out. The sample contains about 130,000 clones, about 75% of which appear only once. In the case of this clone: Its antigen remains unidentified.

V shed 2 bases and J shed 4 bases, with 18 bases lying between them. The CDR3 consists of 16 residues. Germline V gives CDR1 SEHNR, CDR2 FQNEAQ (reference sequence). Extraction of around 2 micrograms of genomic DNA from cryopreserved PBMCs supplied material for TCR beta libraries. This rearrangement joins TRBV7-9 to TRBJ2-7; D may be TRBD1 or TRBD2 (5 bases each). The receptor was derived from a human donor with chronic lymphocytic leukemia. Specimen: PBMCs, collected after 24 months of ibrutinib treatment. The CDR3 bases are TGTGCCAGCAGCTTATTGGGGGACCCCAGTCGGTACGAGCAGTACTTC. The encoded protein is CASSLLGDPSRYEQYF.